This T cell receptor beta chain was profiled in a study of PD-L1 blockade in urothelial cancer. At the level of the study: Patients commenced intravenous atezolizumab, 1,200 mg every 3 weeks, in 2014. Enrolled patients had been treated previously with 0 to 3 chemotherapy regimens. When blood samples were assessed, the median T cell count was 141,255. Blood analysis took place 3 weeks (second dose) and 6 weeks after treatment start.

The CDR3 is 15 residues long. Germline CDR1 SNHLY, CDR2 FYNNEI. Trimming took 6 bases from V and 4 from J, leaving 18 bases between them. Indicated time point: peripheral blood 6 weeks after treatment start. Data came from immunoSEQ multiplex PCR; TCRdb stores just in-frame clones and leaves some out. The sample holds around 46,000 clones, around 80% seen once. The source of this sequence is a man in his sixties with urothelial cancer. The chain joins TRBV2 to TRBJ2-5; D unclear. This sample comprised PBMCs, obtained around atezolizumab (anti-PD-L1) treatment. CDR3 residues: CASSPPASLGETQYF. The CDR3 DNA sequence: TGTGCCAGCAGCCCCCCAGCGTCACTGGGAGAGACCCAGTACTTC.